This T cell receptor (beta chain) was identified during a study of blood T cell repertoires in COVID-19. Study information: Researchers got acute and convalescent COVID-19 samples from the United States, Italy and Spain. The analysed material was cDNA or gDNA that came from T cells, B-cell-depleted T cells, or PBMCs.

In the original analysis: By means of reference gene primer amplification, nucleated cell counts were estimated. Sequencing used immunoSEQ multiplex PCR; TCRdb keeps in-frame clones, though not all of them. Clonal size and the V and J genes are those of that table, whereas D and trimming came from the DNA. The sample has roughly 410,000 clones; over 75% are singletons. Per germline, CDR1 SGHTS and CDR2 YDEGEE. The CDR3 consists of 14 residues. V lost 4 bases and J lost 2, with 11 bases in between. Seattle cases were enrolled at active infection and followed longitudinally. The chain has TRBV5-8 and TRBJ2-3; possibly TRBD2 for D (6 bases). The receptor comes from a woman aged 55-69 years with COVID-19, enrolled during active disease. Sequenced input: peripheral blood. CDR3 sequence: CASSRGTLTDTQYF. As DNA, the CDR3 is TGTGCCAGCAGCCGAGGGACTCTCACAGATACGCAGTATTTT. Complete variable domain (other parts from reference TRBV5-8 and TRBJ2-3): EAGVTQSPTHLIKTRGQQATLRCSPISGHTSVYWYQQALGLGLQFLLWYDEGEERNRGNFPPRFSGRQFPNYSSELNVNALELEDSALYLCASSRGTLTDTQYFGPGTRLTVL.